One and the same sample provided the 6 T cell receptor beta chains below, sequenced in a study of shared clonotypes between healthy human individuals. Profiled with immunoSEQ multiplex PCR; TCRdb holds only in-frame clones, not every one. Of roughly 2,300,000 clones listed, less than 95% were seen once; the top ten hold 0.3% to 0.45%. The material sequenced was naive CD4+ T cells from PBMCs. Noted subset: CD45RA+ positively selected. These receptors were taken from a young man in good health. Some clones in this sample may be carry-over from other donors' samples.

CDR3 sequence reads: CASSITSLTPQHF. As DNA, the CDR3 is TGTGCCAGTAGTATTACGAGTTTGACGCCCCAGCATTTT. The chain is built from TRBV19 and TRBJ1-5; no reliable D call. CDR1 and CDR2 (germline): LNHDA, SQIVND (reference sequence). The CDR3 consists of 13 residues. The ends were cut back, 3 bases at V and 9 bases at J, with 12 bases in the middle.

V usage is TRBV28 and J usage is TRBJ1-1; unclear D gene. This CDR3 comprises 15 residues. From germline, CDR1 is MDHEN and CDR2 SYDVKM. The ends were cut back, 5 bases at V and 4 bases at J, with 17 bases in the middle. The CDR3 coding sequence is TGTGCCAGCAGTCCCGAGACCGACCTGGCCACTGAAGCTTTCTTT. Protein: CASSPETDLATEAFF.

The chain recombines TRBV18 with TRBJ2-4; 8 nucleotides agree with TRBD2. V shed 1 base and J 0 bases; nucleotides not matched to a gene: 5. The germline V gene encodes CDR1 KGHSH and CDR2 LQKENI. The CDR3 runs to 17 residues. Here the CDR3 DNA reads TGTGCCAGCTCACCACTAGGAGCGGGAGTAGCCAAAAACATTCAGTACTTC. It encodes CASSPLGAGVAKNIQYF.

The chain has TRBV7-3 and TRBJ2-3; no firm D call. The CDR3 is made up of 15 amino acids. From germline, CDR1 is SGHTA and CDR2 FQGTGA. Trimming removed 0 bases at V and 2 bases at J, with 9 bases between. CDR3: CASSLTGPFTDTQYF. In nucleotides, the CDR3 is TGTGCCAGCAGCTTAACAGGGCCGTTCACAGATACGCAGTATTTT.

The chain links TRBV9 to TRBJ2-1, with TRBD2 identical over 7 bases. J was trimmed by 0 bases and V by 4 bases; bases with no gene match: 4. Germline assignment: CDR1 SGDLS and CDR2 YYNGEE. The CDR3 loop spans 15 amino acids. The CDR3 spells CASSSIAGSYNEQFF. The CDR3 DNA sequence: TGTGCCAGCAGCTCGATAGCGGGCTCCTACAATGAGCAGTTCTTC.

The CDR3 loop is CAISNRGVSGTGELFF. CDR3 coding DNA: TGTGCCATCAGTAACAGGGGCGTGAGTGGCACCGGGGAGCTGTTTTTT. This chain connects TRBV10-3 to TRBJ2-2; 7 nucleotides match TRBD1. Germline lookup yields CDR1 ENHRY and CDR2 SYGVKD. With V trimmed by 5 bases and J by 4 bases, 10 bases remained unmatched. The CDR3 totals 16 residues.